This T cell receptor beta chain was sequenced during a study of tumor-infiltrating lymphocytes in primary liver carcinoma. Between 20 and 30 mg of unsorted bulk tissue served as the source from which RNA and DNA were co-extracted. The CDR3 is 12 residues long. Looked up from germline, CDR1 is DFQATT and CDR2 is SNEGSKA (reference sequence). V lost 7 bases to trimming and J lost 4 bases, with 13 bases between them. Researchers generated TCR beta cDNA from 500 ng of total RNA, relying on a constant-region primer. Investigators got TCR beta libraries out of three nested multiplex PCR rounds, done with slightly modified ARM-PCR. A C-beta reverse primer was combined with TRBV1-TRBV30 forward primers in the first two PCR rounds, and each round had around 11 cycles. In TCRdb, the multiplex PCR reads were re-called with MiXCR into one record per CDR3 protein. The sample lists under 200,000 distinct CDR3 sequences, approximately 80% occurring once.

Sequencing was done on a sample of tumor tissue from primary liver carcinoma. The rearrangement uses TRBV20-1 and TRBJ1-1, with TRBD1 as a possible D gene (6 bases). This sequence was found in a man aged 40-55 years with primary liver carcinoma and hepatitis B virus infection. The CDR3 here is CSVYRVSTEAFF. CDR3 in DNA: TGCAGTGTTTACAGGGTAAGCACTGAAGCTTTCTTT.